This T cell receptor (beta chain) was recovered during a study of blood T cell repertoires in COVID-19 (dated by TCRdb to the early 2020s). Background on the whole study: The collaborator samples originated in the United States, Italy and Spain and spanned the acute and convalescent phases of COVID-19. The prospective study material was composed of cDNA or gDNA derived from T cells, B-cell-depleted T cells, or PBMCs. The repertoires were made available in a free public database intended to serve as a resource for research on the immune response to SARS-CoV-2. Sample metadata almost always included a de-identified subject ID, COVID-19 status, age in years and sex. Samples came from the ongoing ImmuneRACE study (first 160 participants) plus 1,254 subjects from 6 global collaborators. Deeply sampled blood TCRbeta repertoires from subjects exposed to, actively infected with, or recovered from COVID-19 were included in the dataset. Where available, HLA class I and class II types were taken from metadata supplied by the sample provider and were not determined by assay-based typing. The research as a whole found: How much clinical and demographic metadata was included differed by source and by participant, and the metadata was provided uncurated.

TCRbeta CDR3 regions were amplified from genomic DNA by means of the immunoSEQ Assay, a bias-controlled multiplex PCR. The paper's processing steps were these. Nucleated cell counts per sample were estimated from amplification of reference gene primers within the assay. Sequence reads were collapsed and filtered to measure the absolute abundance of every unique TCRbeta CDR3 rearrangement. For each sample, productive Simpson clonality was calculated as the square root of Simpson's diversity index across productive rearrangements. Drawn from immuneACCESS, this table holds only the in-frame rearrangements with V and J called that TCRdb kept. Clones are partly lost; checked studies trace under half to an unresolved V gene and leave the rest unexplained. The V and J calls and clone size come from that table; D and trimming were worked out from the DNA. The sample table holds 110,000 or so clones, of which approximately 90% were seen once. The ten largest account for 4.6% of the sample.

About this clone itself: Its antigen is still unknown. No much larger clone is present one base from it, and per-base qualities are unavailable.

The collaborating institutions used their own protocols to collect whole blood in K2EDTA tubes. For TCRbeta analysis, collaborators shipped samples as frozen whole blood, isolated PBMCs, or DNA extracted from either of those sample types. The specimen sequenced was peripheral blood. The receptor was isolated from a woman aged 45-59 years with acute or convalescent COVID-19.

CDR3 reads: CASGTGLTQPQHF. The bases read TGTGCCAGCGGGACAGGGCTCACTCAGCCCCAGCATTTT. In this chain, TRBV2 is recombined with TRBJ1-5, with 9 bases matching TRBD1. V ends up 8 bases short and J 6 bases short, with an unmatched junction base count of 5. Via the germline V gene, CDR1 is SNHLY and CDR2 FYNNEI. Taken from cysteine to phenylalanine, the CDR3 has 13 residues. The read is trimmed to its CDR3 DNA, 39 bases read in frame from base 1.